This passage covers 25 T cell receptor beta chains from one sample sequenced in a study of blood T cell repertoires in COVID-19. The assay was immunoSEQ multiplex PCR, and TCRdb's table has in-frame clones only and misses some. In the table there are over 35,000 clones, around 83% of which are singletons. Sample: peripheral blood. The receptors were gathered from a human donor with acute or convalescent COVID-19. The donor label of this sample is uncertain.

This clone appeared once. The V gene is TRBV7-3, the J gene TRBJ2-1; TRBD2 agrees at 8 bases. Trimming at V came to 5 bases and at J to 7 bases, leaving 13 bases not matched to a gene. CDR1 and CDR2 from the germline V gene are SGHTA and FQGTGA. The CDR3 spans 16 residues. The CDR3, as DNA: TGTGCCAGCAGCAGTGCCGGGAGCGGGAGATGGAATGAGCAGTTCTTC. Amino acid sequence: CASSSAGSGRWNEQFF.

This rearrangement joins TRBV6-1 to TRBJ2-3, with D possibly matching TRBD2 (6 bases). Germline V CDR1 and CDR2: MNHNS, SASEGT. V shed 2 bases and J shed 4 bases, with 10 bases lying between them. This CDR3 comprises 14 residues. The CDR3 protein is CASSELSGADTQYF. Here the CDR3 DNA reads TGTGCCAGCAGTGAACTCTCGGGAGCAGATACGCAGTATTTT.

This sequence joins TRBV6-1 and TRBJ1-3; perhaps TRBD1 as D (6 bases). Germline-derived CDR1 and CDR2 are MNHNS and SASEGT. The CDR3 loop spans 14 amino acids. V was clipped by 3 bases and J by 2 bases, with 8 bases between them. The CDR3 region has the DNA TGTGCCAGCAGTGATGCAGGGGCTGGAAACACCATATATTTT. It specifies CASSDAGAGNTIYF.

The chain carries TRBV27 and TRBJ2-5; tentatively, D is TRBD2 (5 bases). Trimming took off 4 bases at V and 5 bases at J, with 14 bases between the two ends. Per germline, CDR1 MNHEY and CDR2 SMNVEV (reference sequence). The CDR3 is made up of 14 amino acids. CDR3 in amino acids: CASSSGDTLETQYF. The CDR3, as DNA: TGTGCCAGCAGTTCCGGGGATACGCTGGAGACCCAGTACTTC.

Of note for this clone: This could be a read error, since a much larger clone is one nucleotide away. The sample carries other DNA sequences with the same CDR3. CDR3 sequence (DNA): TGTGCCAGTAGTGACACTCCCCAGGGGCCAATCTATGGCTACACCTTC. It specifies CASSDTPQGPIYGYTF. The chain has TRBV6-4 and TRBJ1-2, with TRBD1 as a possible D gene (6 bases). Germline V lookup: CDR1 MRHNA, CDR2 SNTAGT. This CDR3 spans 16 amino acids.

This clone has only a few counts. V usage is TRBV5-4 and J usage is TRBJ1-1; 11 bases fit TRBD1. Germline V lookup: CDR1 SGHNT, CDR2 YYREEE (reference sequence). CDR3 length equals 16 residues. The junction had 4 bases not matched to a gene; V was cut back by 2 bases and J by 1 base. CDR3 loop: CASSFPGTGGNTEAFF. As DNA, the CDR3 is TGTGCCAGCAGCTTCCCCGGGACAGGGGGGAACACTGAAGCTTTCTTT.

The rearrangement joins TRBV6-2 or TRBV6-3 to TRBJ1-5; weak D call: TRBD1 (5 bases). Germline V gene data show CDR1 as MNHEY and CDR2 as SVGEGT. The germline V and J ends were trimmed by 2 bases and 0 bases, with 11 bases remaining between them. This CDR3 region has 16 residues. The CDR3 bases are TGTGCCAGCAGTTACGATGACAGAAATAGCAATCAGCCCCAGCATTTT. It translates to CASSYDDRNSNQPQHF.

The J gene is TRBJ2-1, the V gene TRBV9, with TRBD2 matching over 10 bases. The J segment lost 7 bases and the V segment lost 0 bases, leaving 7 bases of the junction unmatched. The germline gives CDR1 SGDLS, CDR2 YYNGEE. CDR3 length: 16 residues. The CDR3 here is CASSVVISGGANEQFF. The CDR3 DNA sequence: TGTGCCAGCAGCGTAGTTATAAGCGGGGGGGCAAATGAGCAGTTCTTC.

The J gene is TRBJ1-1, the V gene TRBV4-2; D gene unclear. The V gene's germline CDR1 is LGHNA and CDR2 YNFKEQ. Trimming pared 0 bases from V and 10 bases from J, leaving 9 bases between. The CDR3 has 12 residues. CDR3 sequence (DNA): TGTGCCAGCAGCCAAGATCATGCGGGAGCTTTCTTT. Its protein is CASSQDHAGAFF.

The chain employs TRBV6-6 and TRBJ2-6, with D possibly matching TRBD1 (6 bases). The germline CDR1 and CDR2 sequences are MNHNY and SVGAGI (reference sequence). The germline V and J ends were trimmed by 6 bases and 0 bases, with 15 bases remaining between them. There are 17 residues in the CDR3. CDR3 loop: CASSRQDTFSGANVLTF. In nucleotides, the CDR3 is TGTGCCAGCAGCCGACAGGATACATTCTCTGGGGCCAACGTCCTGACTTTC.

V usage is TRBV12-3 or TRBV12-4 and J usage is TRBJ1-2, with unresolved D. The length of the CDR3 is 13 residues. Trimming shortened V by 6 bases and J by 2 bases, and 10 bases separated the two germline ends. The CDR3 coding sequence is TGTGCCAGCAGCTTAACGCTAAACTATGGCTACACCTTC. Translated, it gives CASSLTLNYGYTF.

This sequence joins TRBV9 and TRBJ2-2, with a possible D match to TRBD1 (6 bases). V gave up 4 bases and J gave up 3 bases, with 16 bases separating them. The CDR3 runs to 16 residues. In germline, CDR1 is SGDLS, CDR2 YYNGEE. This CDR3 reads CASSPYRTADTGELFF. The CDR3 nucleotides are TGTGCCAGCAGCCCTTACCGGACAGCCGACACCGGGGAGCTGTTTTTT.

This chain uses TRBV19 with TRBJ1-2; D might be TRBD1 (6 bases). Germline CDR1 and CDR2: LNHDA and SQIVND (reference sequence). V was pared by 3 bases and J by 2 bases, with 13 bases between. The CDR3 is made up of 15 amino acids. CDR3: CASSIEGTGNYGYTF. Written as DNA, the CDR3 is TGTGCCAGTAGTATTGAGGGCACAGGGAACTATGGCTACACCTTC.

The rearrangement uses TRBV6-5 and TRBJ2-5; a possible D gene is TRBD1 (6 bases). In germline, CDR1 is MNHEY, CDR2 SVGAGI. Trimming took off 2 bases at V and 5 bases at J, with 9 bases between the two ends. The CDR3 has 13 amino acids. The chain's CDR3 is CASSYNQGETQYF. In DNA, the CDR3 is TGTGCCAGCAGTTACAACCAGGGGGAGACCCAGTACTTC.

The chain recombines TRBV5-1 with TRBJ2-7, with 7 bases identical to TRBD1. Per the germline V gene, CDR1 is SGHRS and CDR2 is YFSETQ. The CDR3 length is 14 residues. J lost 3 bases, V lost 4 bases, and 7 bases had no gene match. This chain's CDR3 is CASSIGTDNYEQYF. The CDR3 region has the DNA TGCGCCAGCAGCATCGGGACAGACAACTACGAGCAGTACTTC.

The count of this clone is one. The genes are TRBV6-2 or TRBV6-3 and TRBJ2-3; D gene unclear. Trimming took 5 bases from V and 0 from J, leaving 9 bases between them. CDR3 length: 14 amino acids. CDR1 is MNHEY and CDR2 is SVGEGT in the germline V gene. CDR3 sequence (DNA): TGTGCCAGCAGTAGCTCCTTGAGCACAGATACGCAGTATTTT. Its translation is CASSSSLSTDTQYF.

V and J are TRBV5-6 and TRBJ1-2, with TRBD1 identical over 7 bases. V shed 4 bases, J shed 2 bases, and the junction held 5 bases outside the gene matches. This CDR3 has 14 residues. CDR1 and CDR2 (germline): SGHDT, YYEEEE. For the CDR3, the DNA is TGTGCCAGCAGCGCAAGGACAGGAAACTATGGCTACACCTTC. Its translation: CASSARTGNYGYTF.

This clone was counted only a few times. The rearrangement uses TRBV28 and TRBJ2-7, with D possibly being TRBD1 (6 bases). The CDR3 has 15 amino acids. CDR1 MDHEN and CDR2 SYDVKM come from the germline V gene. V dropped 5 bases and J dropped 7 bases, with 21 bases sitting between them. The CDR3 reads CASSPPSHRAGEQYF. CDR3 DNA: TGTGCCAGCAGTCCTCCTTCCCACAGGGCCGGAGAGCAGTACTTC.

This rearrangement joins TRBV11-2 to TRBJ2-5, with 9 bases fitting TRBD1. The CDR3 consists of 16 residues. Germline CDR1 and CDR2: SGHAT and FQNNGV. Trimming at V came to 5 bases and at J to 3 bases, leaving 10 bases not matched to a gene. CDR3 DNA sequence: TGTGCCAGCAGCGACCGGGACAGGGAACCTAAAGAGACCCAGTACTTC. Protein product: CASSDRDREPKETQYF.

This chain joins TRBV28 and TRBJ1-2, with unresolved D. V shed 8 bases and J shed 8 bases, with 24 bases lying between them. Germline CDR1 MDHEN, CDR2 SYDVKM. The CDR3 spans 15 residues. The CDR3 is CASYNIAAAFGGYTF. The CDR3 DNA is TGTGCCAGCTACAACATAGCGGCGGCCTTCGGGGGCTACACCTTC.

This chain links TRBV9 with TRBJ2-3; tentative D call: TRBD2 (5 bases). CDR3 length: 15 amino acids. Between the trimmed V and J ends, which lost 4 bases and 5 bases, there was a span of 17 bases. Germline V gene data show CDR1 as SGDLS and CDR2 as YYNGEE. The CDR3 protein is CASSRTGEIIDTQYF. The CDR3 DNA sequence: TGTGCCAGCAGCAGAACCGGGGAGATAATAGATACGCAGTATTTT. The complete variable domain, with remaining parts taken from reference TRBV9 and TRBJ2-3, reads DSGVTQTPKHLITATGQRVTLRCSPRSGDLSVYWYQQSLDQGLQFLIQYYNGEERAKGNILERFSAQQFPDLHSELNLSSLELGDSALYFCASSRTGEIIDTQYFGPGTRLTVL.

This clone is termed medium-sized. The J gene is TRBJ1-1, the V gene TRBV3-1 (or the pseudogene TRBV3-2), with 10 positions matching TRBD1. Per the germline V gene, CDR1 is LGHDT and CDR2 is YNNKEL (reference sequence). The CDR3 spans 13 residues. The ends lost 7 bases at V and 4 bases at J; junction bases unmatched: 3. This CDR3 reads CASKRTGGTEAFF. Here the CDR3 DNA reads TGTGCCAGCAAGCGGACAGGGGGCACTGAAGCTTTCTTT.

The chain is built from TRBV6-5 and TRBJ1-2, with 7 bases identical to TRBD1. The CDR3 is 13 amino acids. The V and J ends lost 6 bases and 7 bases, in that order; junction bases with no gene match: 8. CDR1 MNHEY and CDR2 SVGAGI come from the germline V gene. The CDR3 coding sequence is TGTGCCAGCAGCCAACAGGGGCCTGGTGGCTACACCTTC. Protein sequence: CASSQQGPGGYTF.

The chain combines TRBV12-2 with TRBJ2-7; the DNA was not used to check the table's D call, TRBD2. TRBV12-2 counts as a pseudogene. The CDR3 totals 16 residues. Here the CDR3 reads CASRYLENGGVWEQYF. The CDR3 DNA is TGTGCAAGTCGCTACCTTGAGAATGGGGGGGTCTGGGAGCAGTACTTC.

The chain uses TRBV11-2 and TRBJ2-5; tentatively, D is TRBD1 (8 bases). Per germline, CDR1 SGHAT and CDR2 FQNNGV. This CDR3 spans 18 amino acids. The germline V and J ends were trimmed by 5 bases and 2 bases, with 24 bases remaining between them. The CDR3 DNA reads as TGTGCCAGCAGCGCCAGAACGCGACAGGGGAGGGGACAAGAGACCCAGTACTTC. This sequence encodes CASSARTRQGRGQETQYF.